A selection of T cell receptor beta chains follows, all from one sample in a study of OX40 agonist ivuxolimab in advanced cancers. Sequencing used immunoSEQ multiplex PCR; TCRdb keeps in-frame clones, though not all of them. The sample contains some 7,000 clones, around 79% of which appear only once. The source material was CD4+ or CD8+ T cells sorted from blood, sampled in a trial of the OX40 agonist ivuxolimab. These receptors originate from an adult with an advanced solid tumor such as melanoma, head and neck, liver or kidney cancer. CDR3s include the opening cysteine and the closing phenylalanine or tryptophan. D genes are given only for firm matches. Clone sizes are given selectively: once, few, many, or a class where the clone is expanded.

V	size	D	J	DNA	CDR3
TRBV9	-	-	TRBJ1-1	TGTGCCAGCAGCGTAGGGCGGTACACTGAAGCTTTCTTT	CASSVGRYTEAFF
TRBV9	-	TRBD1	TRBJ2-7	TGTGCCAGCAGCGCGACAGGGAATATCTACGAGCAGTACTTC	CASSATGNIYEQYF
TRBV6-5	-	-	TRBJ2-5	TGTGCCAGCAGAGCAGGGTACCAAGAGACCCAGTACTTC	CASRAGYQETQYF
TRBV7-7	-	TRBD2	TRBJ2-5	TGTGCCAGCAGCCGACTAGCGGGGGGGCTGGAGACCCAGTACTTC	CASSRLAGGLETQYF
TRBV14	-	-	TRBJ2-5	TGTGCCAGCAGCCCTTTTGTCGGGGGGCGCGATTCTAAAGAGACCCAGTACTTC	CASSPFVGGRDSKETQYF
TRBV6-6	-	-	TRBJ2-7	TGTGCCAGCAGTTACCCCGAGGGCTACGAGCAGTACTTC	CASSYPEGYEQYF
TRBV11-2	-	-	TRBJ2-5	TGTGCCAGCAGCATGACTACTTCTCAAGAGACCCAGTACTTC	CASSMTTSQETQYF
TRBV27	-	-	TRBJ1-6	TGTGCCTCCCAAGAGGGGAAGAATTCACCCCTCCACTTT	CASQEGKNSPLHF
TRBV5-8	once	-	TRBJ1-2	TGTGCCAGCAGCTTGGCAGTAAACTATGGCTACACCTTC	CASSLAVNYGYTF
TRBV11-3	-	TRBD2	TRBJ2-1	TGTGCCAGCAGCCACCGGGACAGCGGGACTAGCGGGAGCTCCTACAATGAGCAGTTCTTC	CASSHRDSGTSGSSYNEQFF
TRBV6-6	-	-	TRBJ2-3	TGTGCCAGCAGCCGGACTGATAGCACAGATACGCAGTATTTT	CASSRTDSTDTQYF
TRBV2	once	-	TRBJ1-1	TGTGCCAGCAACGGGCAGGGGAGGAACACTGAAGCTTTCTTT	CASNGQGRNTEAFF
TRBV19	-	-	TRBJ1-1	TGTGCCAGTAGTATGGCTGACAGCACTGAAGCTTTCTTT	CASSMADSTEAFF
TRBV19	medium-sized	-	TRBJ2-5	TGTGCCAGTAAGACCGGCGAGACCCAGTACTTC	CASKTGETQYF
TRBV6-4	-	-	TRBJ2-3	TGTGCCAGCAGTGACGGACTTTCCACAGATACGCAGTATTTT	CASSDGLSTDTQYF
TRBV28	few	-	TRBJ2-7	TGTGCCAGCGGTGGGGGGCCCGAGCAGTACTTC	CASGGGPEQYF
TRBV4-3	-	-	TRBJ2-7	TGCGCCAGCAGCCAAGAGAGGGGATCCTACGAGCAGTACTTC	CASSQERGSYEQYF
TRBV7-2	-	-	TRBJ2-1	TGTGCCGACGCTTTGTCTTCCTACAATGAGCAGTTCTTC	CADALSSYNEQFF
TRBV2	-	TRBD2	TRBJ2-1	TGTGCCAGCAGTGAAGTCTGGACTAGCGGGAATCAGCAGTTCTTC	CASSEVWTSGNQQFF
TRBV19	-	-	TRBJ1-6	TGTGCCAGTACAGAGTCCTCCTATAATTCACCCCTCCACTTT	CASTESSYNSPLHF
TRBV7-2	-	-	TRBJ2-7	TGTGCCAGCAGCTTAGCTGGGACACAACATTCCTACGAGCAGTACTTC	CASSLAGTQHSYEQYF
TRBV27	-	-	TRBJ2-7	TGTGCCAGCGGTCAATACGAGCAGTACTTC	CASGQYEQYF
TRBV9	-	-	TRBJ1-5	TGTGCCAGCAGCACTGGGGTTGAGCATCAGCCCCAGCATTTT	CASSTGVEHQPQHF
TRBV18	-	-	TRBJ2-5	TGTGCCAGCTCACCGCAGGGCCAAGAGACCCAGTACTTC	CASSPQGQETQYF
TRBV5-1	-	-	TRBJ2-2	TGCGCCAGCACCCCCAGGCGGACGAACACCGGGGAGCTGTTTTTT	CASTPRRTNTGELFF